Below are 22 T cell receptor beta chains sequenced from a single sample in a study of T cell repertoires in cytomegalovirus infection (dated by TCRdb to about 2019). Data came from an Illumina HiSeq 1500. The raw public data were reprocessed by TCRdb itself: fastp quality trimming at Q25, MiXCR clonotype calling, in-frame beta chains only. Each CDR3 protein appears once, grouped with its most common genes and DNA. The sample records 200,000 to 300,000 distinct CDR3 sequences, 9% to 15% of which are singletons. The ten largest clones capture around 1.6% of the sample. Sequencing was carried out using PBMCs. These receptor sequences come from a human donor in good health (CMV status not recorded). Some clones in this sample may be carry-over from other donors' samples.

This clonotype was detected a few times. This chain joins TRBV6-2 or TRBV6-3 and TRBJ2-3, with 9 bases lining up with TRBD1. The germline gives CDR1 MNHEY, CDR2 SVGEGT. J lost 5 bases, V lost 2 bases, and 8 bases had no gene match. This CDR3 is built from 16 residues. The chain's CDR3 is CASSYTGQGTRDTQYF. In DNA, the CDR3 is TGTGCCAGCAGTTACACCGGACAGGGGACGAGAGATACGCAGTATTTT.

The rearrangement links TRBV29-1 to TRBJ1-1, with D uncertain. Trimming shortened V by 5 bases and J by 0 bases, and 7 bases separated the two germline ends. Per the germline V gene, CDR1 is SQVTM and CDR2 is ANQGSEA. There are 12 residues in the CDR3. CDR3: CSVRTVNTEAFF. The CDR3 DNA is TGCAGCGTTCGGACCGTGAACACTGAAGCTTTCTTT.

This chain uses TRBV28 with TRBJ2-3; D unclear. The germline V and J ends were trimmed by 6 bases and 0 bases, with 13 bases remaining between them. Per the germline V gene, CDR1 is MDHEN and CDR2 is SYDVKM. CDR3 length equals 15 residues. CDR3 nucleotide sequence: TGTGCCAGCAGCCGTCGGGCCCTAAGCACAGATACGCAGTATTTT. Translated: CASSRRALSTDTQYF.

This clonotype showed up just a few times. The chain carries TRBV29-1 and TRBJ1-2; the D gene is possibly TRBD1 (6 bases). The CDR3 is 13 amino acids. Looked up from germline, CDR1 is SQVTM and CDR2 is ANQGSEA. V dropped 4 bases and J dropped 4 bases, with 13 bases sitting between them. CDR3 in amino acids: CSVGKETGYGYTF. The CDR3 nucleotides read TGCAGCGTTGGAAAGGAGACAGGCTATGGCTACACCTTC.

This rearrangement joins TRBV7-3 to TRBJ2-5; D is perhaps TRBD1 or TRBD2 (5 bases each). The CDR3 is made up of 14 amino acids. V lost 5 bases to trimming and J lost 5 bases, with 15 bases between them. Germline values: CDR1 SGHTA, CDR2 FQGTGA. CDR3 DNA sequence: TGTGCCAGCAGCCGGGACGGCTGGGAGGAGACCCAGTACTTC. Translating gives CASSRDGWEETQYF. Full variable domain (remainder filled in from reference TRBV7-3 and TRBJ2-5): GAGVSQTPSNKVTEKGKYVELRCDPISGHTALYWYRQSLGQGPEFLIYFQGTGAADDSGLPNDRFFAVRPEGSVSTLKIQRTERGDSAVYLCASSRDGWEETQYFGPGTRLLVL.

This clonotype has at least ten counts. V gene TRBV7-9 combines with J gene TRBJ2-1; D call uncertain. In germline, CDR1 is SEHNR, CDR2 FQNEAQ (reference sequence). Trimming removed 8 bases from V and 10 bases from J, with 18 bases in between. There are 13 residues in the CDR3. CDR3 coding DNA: TGTGCCAGCTCGCTCCTCGGAGTAAGAGAGCAGTTCTTC. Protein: CASSLLGVREQFF.

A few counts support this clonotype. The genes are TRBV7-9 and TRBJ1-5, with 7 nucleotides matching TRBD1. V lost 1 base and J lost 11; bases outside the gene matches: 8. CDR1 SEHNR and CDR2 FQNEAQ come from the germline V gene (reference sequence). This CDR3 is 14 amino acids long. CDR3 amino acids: CASSLGQGLVAQHF. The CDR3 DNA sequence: TGTGCCAGCAGCTTAGGACAGGGACTCGTAGCCCAGCATTTT.

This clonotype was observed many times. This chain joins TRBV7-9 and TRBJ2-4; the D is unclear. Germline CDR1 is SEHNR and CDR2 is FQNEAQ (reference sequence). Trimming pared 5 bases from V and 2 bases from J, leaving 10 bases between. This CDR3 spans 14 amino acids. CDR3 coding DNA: TGTGCCAGCAGCCCCGTCGGTCCCAAAAACATTCAGTACTTC. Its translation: CASSPVGPKNIQYF.

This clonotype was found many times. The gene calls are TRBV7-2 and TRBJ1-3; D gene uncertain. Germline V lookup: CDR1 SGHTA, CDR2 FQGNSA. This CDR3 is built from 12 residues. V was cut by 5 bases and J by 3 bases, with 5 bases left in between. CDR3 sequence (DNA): TGTGCCAGCAGCGATTTTGGAAACACCATATATTTT. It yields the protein CASSDFGNTIYF.

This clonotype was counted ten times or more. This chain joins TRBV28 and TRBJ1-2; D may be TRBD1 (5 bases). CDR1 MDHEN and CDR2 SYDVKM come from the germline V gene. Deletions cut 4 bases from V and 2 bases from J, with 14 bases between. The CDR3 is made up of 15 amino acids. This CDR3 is CASSSQASGNYGYTF. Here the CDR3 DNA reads TGTGCCAGCAGTTCCCAGGCCTCAGGGAACTATGGCTACACCTTC.

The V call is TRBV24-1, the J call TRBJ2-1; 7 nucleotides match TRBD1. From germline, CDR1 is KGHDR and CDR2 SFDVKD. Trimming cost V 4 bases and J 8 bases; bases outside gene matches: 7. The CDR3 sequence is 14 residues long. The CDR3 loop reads CATSEKPGQHEQFF. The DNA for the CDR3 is TGTGCCACCAGTGAAAAACCGGGACAGCATGAGCAGTTCTTC.

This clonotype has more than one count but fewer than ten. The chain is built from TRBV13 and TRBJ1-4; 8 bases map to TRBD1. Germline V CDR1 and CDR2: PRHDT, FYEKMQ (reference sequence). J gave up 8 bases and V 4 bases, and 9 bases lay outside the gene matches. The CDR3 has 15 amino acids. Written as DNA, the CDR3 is TGTGCCAGCAGCTCTTTCCCGGGACAGGAAGAAAAACTGTTTTTT. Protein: CASSSFPGQEEKLFF.

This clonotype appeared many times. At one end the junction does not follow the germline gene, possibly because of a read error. The CDR3 DNA is TGCAGTGTTAGAGGAAAGGGGGTTAGCACCGGGGAGCTGTTTTTT. Amino acids: CSVRGKGVSTGELFF. This chain links TRBV20-1 with TRBJ2-2; D is perhaps TRBD1 (6 bases). The CDR3 sequence is 15 residues long. CDR1 is DFQATT and CDR2 is SNEGSKA in the germline V gene (reference sequence).

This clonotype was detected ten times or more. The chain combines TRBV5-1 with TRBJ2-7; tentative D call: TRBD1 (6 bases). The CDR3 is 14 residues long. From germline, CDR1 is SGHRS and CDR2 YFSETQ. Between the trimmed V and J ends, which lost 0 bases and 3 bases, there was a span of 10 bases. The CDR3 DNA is TGCGCCAGCAGCTTGGATGGACAGCTCTACGAGCAGTACTTC. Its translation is CASSLDGQLYEQYF.

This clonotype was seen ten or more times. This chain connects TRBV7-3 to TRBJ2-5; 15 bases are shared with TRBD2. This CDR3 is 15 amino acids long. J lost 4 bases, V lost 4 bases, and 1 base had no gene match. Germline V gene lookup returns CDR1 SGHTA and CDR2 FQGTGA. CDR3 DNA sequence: TGTGCCAGCAGCTGGACTAGCGGGGGGGTAGAGACCCAGTACTTC. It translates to CASSWTSGGVETQYF.

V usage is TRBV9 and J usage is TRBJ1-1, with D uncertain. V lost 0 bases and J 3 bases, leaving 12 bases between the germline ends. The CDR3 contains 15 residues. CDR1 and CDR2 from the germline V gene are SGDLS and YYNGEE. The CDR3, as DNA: TGTGCCAGCAGCGTAGATCAGTCGGCGGACACTGAAGCTTTCTTT. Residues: CASSVDQSADTEAFF.

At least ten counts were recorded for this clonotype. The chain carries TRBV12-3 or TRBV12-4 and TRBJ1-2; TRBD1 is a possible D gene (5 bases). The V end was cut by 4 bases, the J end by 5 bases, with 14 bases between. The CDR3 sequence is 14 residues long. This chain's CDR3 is CASSSPQGGYGYTF. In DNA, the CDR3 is TGTGCCAGCAGTTCACCTCAGGGAGGGTATGGCTACACCTTC.

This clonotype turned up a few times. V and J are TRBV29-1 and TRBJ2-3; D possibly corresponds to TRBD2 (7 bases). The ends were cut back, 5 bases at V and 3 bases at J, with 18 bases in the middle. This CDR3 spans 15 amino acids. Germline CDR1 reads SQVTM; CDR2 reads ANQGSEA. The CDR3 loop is CSVLGGGRGTDTQYF. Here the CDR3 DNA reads TGCAGCGTTCTTGGCGGGGGCCGTGGGACAGATACGCAGTATTTT.

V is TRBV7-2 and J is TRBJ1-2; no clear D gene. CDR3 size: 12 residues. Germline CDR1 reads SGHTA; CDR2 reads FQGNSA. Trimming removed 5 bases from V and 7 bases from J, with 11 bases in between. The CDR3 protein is CASSTLNGGYTF. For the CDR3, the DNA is TGTGCCAGCAGCACCCTAAACGGTGGCTACACCTTC.

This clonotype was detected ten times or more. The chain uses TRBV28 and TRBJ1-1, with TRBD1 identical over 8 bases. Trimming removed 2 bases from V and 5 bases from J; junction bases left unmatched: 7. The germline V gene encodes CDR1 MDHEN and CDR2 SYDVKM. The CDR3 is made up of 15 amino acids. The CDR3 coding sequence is TGTGCCAGCAGTTTAAGTGATGACAGGGGAACTGAAGCTTTCTTT. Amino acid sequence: CASSLSDDRGTEAFF.

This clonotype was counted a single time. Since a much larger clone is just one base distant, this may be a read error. CDR3 region: CASSFTGSSEQYF. DNA for the CDR3: TGTGCCAGCAGTTTCACAGGGAGCAGCGAGCAGTACTTC. The chain joins TRBV12-3 or TRBV12-4 to TRBJ2-7; D is perhaps TRBD1 (6 bases). Trimming removed 3 bases at V and 6 bases at J, with 12 bases between. The CDR3 runs 13 residues.

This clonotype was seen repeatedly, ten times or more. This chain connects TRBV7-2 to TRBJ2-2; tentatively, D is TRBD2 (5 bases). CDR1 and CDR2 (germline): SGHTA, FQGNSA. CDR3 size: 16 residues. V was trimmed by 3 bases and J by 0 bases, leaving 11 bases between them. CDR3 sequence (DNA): TGTGCCAGCAGCTTTCAACCAGCGGCGAACACCGGGGAGCTGTTTTTT. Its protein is CASSFQPAANTGELFF. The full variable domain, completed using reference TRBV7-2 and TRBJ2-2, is GAGVSQSPSNKVTEKGKDVELRCDPISGHTALYWYRQSLGQGLEFLIYFQGNSAPDKSGLPSDRFSAERTGGSVSTLTIQRTQQEDSAVYLCASSFQPAANTGELFFGEGSRLTVL.